This TCR beta chain originates from a study of cytomegalovirus exposure and HLA in healthy donors. Study-level results: Exclusion applied to some V segments, including TRBV6-2 and TRBV6-3, as they were indistinguishable. The study reported that TCR beta sequences accurately predicted HLA-A and HLA-B alleles in most subjects. The investigators catalogued 150 or so TCR beta chains as cytomegalovirus-associated. About 87% or about 30% of the time was how often most TCR beta V segments were productive, according to an earlier analysis.

The PCR made use of 60 Vbeta and 13 Jbeta primers. Produced via immunoSEQ multiplex PCR; TCRdb's table is partial and in-frame only. The table includes 150,000 to 180,000 clones, 65% to 85% detected once. The V gene end was trimmed by 2 bases and the J gene end by 0 bases; junction bases not matched to a gene: 3. CDR3 length: 16 amino acids. Germline V gene data show CDR1 as ENHRY and CDR2 as SYGVKD. This clone was detected only once. The antigen is not known. Material: PBMCs. The V gene is TRBV10-3, the J gene TRBJ2-1; 8 positions agree with TRBD1. The sequence derives from a woman aged 40 to 50 in good health and CMV-seropositive. The CDR3, as DNA: TGTGCCATCAGTGAGCTGGACAGGGTCTCCTACAATGAGCAGTTCTTC. Encoded protein: CAISELDRVSYNEQFF.